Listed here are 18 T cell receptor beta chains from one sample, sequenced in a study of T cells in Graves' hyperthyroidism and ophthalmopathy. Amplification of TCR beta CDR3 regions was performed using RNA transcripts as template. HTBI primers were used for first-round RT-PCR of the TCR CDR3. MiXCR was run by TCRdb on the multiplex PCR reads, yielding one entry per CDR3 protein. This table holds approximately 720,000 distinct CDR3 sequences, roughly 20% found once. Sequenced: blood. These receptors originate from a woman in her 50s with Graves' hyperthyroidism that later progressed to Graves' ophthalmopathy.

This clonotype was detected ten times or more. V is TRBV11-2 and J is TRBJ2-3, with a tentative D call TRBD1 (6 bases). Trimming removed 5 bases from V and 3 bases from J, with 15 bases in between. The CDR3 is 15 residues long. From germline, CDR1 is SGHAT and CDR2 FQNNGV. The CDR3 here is CASSRRGRGTDTQYF. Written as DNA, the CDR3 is TGTGCCAGCAGCCGCAGGGGTAGAGGAACAGATACGCAGTATTTT.

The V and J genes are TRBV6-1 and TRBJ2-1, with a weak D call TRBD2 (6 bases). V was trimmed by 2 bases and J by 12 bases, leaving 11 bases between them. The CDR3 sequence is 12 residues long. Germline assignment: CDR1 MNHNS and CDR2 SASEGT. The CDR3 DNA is TGTGCCAGCAGTGAAATTCGGAGGGGGCAGTTCTTC. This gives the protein CASSEIRRGQFF.

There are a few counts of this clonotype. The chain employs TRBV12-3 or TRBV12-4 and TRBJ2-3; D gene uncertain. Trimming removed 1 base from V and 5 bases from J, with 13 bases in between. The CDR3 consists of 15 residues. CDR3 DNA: TGTGCCAGCAGTTTAGGTCTAGAGGTTGGAGATACGCAGTATTTT. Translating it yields CASSLGLEVGDTQYF.

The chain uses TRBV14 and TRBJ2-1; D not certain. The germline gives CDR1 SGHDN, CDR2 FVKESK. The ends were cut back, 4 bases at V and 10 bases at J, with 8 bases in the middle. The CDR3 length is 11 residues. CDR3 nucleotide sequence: TGTGCCAGCAGCCGTCGGCACGAGCAGTTCTTC. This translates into CASSRRHEQFF.

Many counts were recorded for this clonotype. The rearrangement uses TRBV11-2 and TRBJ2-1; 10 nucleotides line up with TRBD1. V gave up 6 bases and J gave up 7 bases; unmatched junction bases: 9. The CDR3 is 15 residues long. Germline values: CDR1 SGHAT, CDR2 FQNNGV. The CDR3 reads CASRPGGQGLNEQFF. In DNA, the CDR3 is TGTGCCAGCAGACCAGGGGGACAGGGGCTGAATGAGCAGTTCTTC.

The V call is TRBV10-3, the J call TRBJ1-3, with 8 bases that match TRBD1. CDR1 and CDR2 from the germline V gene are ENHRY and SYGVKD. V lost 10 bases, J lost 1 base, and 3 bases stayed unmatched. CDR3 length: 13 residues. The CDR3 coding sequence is TGTGCCACGCGACAGGGGTCTGGAAACACCATATATTTT. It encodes CATRQGSGNTIYF.

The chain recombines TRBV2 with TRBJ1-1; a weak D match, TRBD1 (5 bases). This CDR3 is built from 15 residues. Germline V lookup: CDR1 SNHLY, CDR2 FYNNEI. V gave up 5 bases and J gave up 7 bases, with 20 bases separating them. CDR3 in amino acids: CASSLDRGRRVEAFF. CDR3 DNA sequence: TGTGCCAGCAGTCTCGACAGAGGTAGGCGTGTTGAAGCTTTCTTT.

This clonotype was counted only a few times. The chain's CDR3 is CAFSGRWYGYTF. The CDR3 nucleotides read TGTGCCTTCTCAGGGAGGTGGTATGGCTACACCTTC. The J gene is TRBJ1-2, the V gene TRBV30, with D possibly TRBD1 on 5 matching bases. Germline CDR1 reads GTSNPN; CDR2 reads SVGIG (reference sequence). V lost 7 bases and J 5 bases, leaving 14 bases between the germline ends. CDR3 size: 12 residues.

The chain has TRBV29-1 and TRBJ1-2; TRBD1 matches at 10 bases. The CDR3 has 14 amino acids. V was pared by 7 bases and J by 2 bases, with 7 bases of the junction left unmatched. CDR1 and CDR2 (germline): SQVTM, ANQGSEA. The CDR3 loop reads CSGWTGGENYGYTF. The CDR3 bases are TGCAGCGGGTGGACAGGGGGGGAAAACTATGGCTACACCTTC.

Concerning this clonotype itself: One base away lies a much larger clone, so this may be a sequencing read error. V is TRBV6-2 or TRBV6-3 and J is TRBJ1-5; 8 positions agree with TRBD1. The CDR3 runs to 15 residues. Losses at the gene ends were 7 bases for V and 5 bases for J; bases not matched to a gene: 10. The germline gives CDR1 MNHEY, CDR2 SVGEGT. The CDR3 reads CASTEVGQVDQPQHF. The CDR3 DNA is TGTGCCAGCACCGAGGTGGGACAGGTTGATCAGCCCCAGCATTTT.

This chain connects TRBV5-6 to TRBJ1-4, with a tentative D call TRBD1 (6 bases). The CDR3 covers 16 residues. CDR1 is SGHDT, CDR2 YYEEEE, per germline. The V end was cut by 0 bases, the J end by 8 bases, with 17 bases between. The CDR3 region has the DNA TGTGCCAGCAGCTTGGTGGCGTTGGGGGCAGGGGAAAAACTGTTTTTT. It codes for CASSLVALGAGEKLFF.

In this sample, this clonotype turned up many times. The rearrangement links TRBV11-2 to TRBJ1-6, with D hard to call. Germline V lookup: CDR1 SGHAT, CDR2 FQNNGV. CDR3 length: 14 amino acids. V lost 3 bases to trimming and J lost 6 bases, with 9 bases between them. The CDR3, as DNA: TGTGCCAGCAGCTTCGCGGAAACTAATTCACCCCTCCACTTT. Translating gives CASSFAETNSPLHF.

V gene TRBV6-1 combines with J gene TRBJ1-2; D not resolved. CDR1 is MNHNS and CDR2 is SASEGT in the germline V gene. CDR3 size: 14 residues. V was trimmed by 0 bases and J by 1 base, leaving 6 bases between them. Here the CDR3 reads CASSEAVGNYGYTF. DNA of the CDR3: TGTGCCAGCAGTGAAGCCGTAGGTAACTATGGCTACACCTTC.

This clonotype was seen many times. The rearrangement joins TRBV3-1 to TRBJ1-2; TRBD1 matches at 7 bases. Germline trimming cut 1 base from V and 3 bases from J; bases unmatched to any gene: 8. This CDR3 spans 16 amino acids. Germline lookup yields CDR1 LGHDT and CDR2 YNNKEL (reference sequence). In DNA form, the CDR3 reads TGTGCCAGCAGCCAAGTAGGGACAGAGTGGGACTATGGCTACACCTTC. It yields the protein CASSQVGTEWDYGYTF.

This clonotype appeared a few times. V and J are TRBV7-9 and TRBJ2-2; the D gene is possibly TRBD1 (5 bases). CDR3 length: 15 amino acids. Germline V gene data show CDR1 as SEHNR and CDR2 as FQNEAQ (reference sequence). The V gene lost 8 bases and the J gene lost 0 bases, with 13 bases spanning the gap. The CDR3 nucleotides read TGTGCCAGCCCAGGGAAGGCCGCGAACACCGGGGAGCTGTTTTTT. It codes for CASPGKAANTGELFF.

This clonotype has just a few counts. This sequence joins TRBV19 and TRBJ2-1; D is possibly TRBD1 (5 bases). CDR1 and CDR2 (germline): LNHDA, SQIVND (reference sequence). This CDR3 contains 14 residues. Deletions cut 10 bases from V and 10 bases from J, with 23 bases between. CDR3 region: CATLIGAASTEQFF. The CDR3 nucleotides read TGTGCCACCCTGATTGGGGCAGCGTCAACAGAGCAGTTCTTC.

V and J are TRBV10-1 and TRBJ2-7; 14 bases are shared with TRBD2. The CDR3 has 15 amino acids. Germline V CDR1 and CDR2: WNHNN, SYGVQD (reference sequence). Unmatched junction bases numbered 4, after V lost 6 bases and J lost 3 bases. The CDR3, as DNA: TGCGCCAGCAGCGGCGGGACTAGCGGGGGCTACGAGCAGTACTTC. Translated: CASSGGTSGGYEQYF.

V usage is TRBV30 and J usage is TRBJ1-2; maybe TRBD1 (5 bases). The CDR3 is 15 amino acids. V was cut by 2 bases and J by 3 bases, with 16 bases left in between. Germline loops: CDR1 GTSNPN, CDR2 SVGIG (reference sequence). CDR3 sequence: CAWSRWADIDYGYTF. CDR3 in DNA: TGTGCCTGGAGTCGCTGGGCGGACATTGACTATGGCTACACCTTC.